This T cell receptor beta chain was documented in a study of Ad26.COV2.S vaccination and SARS-CoV-2 variants. Study summary: Once or twice, 56 days apart, Ad26.COV2.S was delivered intramuscularly. Notes on the study in general: Overall T cell responses may have been underestimated by the analyses of TCR breadth and depth.

The treatment denotes: 19 received Ad26.COV2.S at low or high dose, single or two shots; five or six received placebo; per-sample allocation not given. The samples were gathered on day 63 after the first injection of vaccine or placebo. Vaccination used an Ad26 vector expressing Wuhan-strain SARS-CoV-2 spike. The CDR3 is 14 amino acids. The germline V gene has CDR1 GTSNPN and CDR2 SVGIG (reference sequence). The V end lost 4 bases, the J end lost 6 bases, and 13 bases lay between the germline ends. A word on this clone: Its antigen is as yet unknown.

The assay was immunoSEQ multiplex PCR, and TCRdb's table has in-frame clones only and misses some. The sample records about 440,000 clones, around 88% being singletons. The V gene is TRBV30, the J gene TRBJ1-6; D might be TRBD1 (5 bases). The receptor comes from a person between 18 and 59 years old who received the Ad26.COV2.S COVID-19 vaccine or a placebo. The starting material was peripheral blood, obtained in a trial of Ad26.COV2.S vaccine versus placebo. This chain's CDR3 is CAWTRTRGNSPLHF. Here the CDR3 DNA reads TGTGCCTGGACTCGGACAAGGGGTAATTCACCCCTCCACTTT.